Listed below are T cell receptor beta chains from one sample, sequenced in a study of memory CD4+ T cells and cytomegalovirus serostatus. Some clones are missing from TCRdb's copy, which holds only in-frame ones; the method was immunoSEQ multiplex PCR. The sample lists approximately 60,000 clones, about 80% occurring once. The sample taken for sequencing was memory CD4+ T cells from blood. The source is an adult in good health and CMV-seropositive. Both conserved end residues are part of each CDR3. D genes are given only for firm matches. A row's size may be missing; if present it is once, few, many or a size class.

D gene	V gene	clone size	J gene	CDR3 protein	CDR3 DNA
.	TRBV7-9	.	TRBJ2-5	CASSLAAYQETQYF	TGTGCCAGCAGCTTAGCGGCCTATCAAGAGACCCAGTACTTC
.	TRBV29-1	once	TRBJ1-2	CSVAVGKSGYTF	TGCAGCGTTGCGGTAGGGAAGTCCGGCTACACCTTC
.	TRBV6-6	.	TRBJ2-7	CASASAYEQYF	TGTGCCAGCGCTAGCGCCTACGAGCAGTACTTC
.	TRBV30	once	TRBJ1-5	CAWRLGGNQPQHF	TGTGCCTGGAGGCTCGGGGGCAATCAGCCCCAGCATTTT
TRBD2	TRBV7-9	once	TRBJ2-1	CASSFGLAGEEQFF	TGTGCCAGCAGCTTTGGACTAGCGGGAGAGGAGCAGTTCTTC
.	TRBV30	.	TRBJ1-1	CAWSLRGAEAFF	TGTGCCTGGAGCCTTAGGGGGGCTGAAGCTTTCTTT
.	TRBV6-5	.	TRBJ1-1	CASRSAGNTEAFF	TGTGCCAGCAGATCGGCAGGTAACACTGAAGCTTTCTTT
.	TRBV27	.	TRBJ2-1	CASSFYFPSDNEQFF	TGTGCCAGCAGTTTTTACTTCCCATCTGACAATGAGCAGTTCTTC
.	TRBV7-2	.	TRBJ2-3	CASSSRVGGRDTQYF	TGTGCCAGCAGCTCGAGGGTAGGGGGAAGGGATACGCAGTATTTT
TRBD2	TRBV9	.	TRBJ2-7	CASSVRAGGGEQYF	TGTGCCAGCAGCGTAAGAGCGGGAGGAGGGGAGCAGTACTTC
.	TRBV28	.	TRBJ2-7	CASSLPGQTGRGYEQYF	TGTGCCAGCAGTTTACCAGGACAGACAGGAAGGGGTTACGAGCAGTACTTC
TRBD1	TRBV19	.	TRBJ1-2	CASSQPGQWGHGYTF	TGTGCCAGTAGTCAACCGGGACAGTGGGGGCATGGCTACACCTTC
.	TRBV29-1	.	TRBJ2-5	CSARLAETQYF	TGCAGCGCCCGACTTGCGGAGACCCAGTACTTC
.	TRBV18	.	TRBJ2-7	CASSEAAYYEQYF	TGTGCCAGTTCAGAGGCAGCCTACTACGAGCAGTACTTC
.	TRBV11-3	.	TRBJ2-2	CASSLDQGGTANTGELFF	TGTGCCAGCAGCTTAGATCAGGGGGGGACAGCGAACACCGGGGAGCTGTTTTTT
.	TRBV18	.	TRBJ1-3	CASSPGGRRSDTGNTIYF	TGTGCCAGCTCACCAGGGGGGAGAAGGTCAGATACTGGAAACACCATATATTTT
.	TRBV4-1	.	TRBJ1-1	CASSQVPDQNTEAFF	TGCGCCAGCAGCCAAGTTCCAGACCAGAACACTGAAGCTTTCTTT
.	TRBV6-5	.	TRBJ1-1	CASSSLGTDGTAFF	TGTGCCAGCAGTTCGCTTGGGACCGATGGTACAGCTTTCTTT
.	TRBV19	once	TRBJ1-5	CASSTQDSQPQHF	TGTGCCAGTAGTACTCAGGACAGCCAGCCCCAGCATTTT
.	TRBV28	once	TRBJ1-2	CASRPEGWEGYTF	TGTGCCAGCAGACCCGAGGGGTGGGAGGGCTACACCTTC
TRBD1	TRBV28	.	TRBJ1-2	CASRISETGGLGYTF	TGTGCCAGCAGGATCTCCGAGACAGGGGGCCTTGGCTACACCTTC
.	TRBV11-2	.	TRBJ2-3	CASTQGFISSTDTQYF	TGTGCCAGCACCCAGGGGTTCATCTCTAGCACAGATACGCAGTATTTT
TRBD1	TRBV19	.	TRBJ1-2	CASSISAGGTYGYTF	TGTGCCAGTAGTATTTCAGCAGGGGGCACCTATGGCTACACCTTC
TRBD1	TRBV27	few	TRBJ1-1	CASLKTGARNTEAFF	TGTGCCAGCCTAAAGACAGGGGCAAGGAACACTGAAGCTTTCTTT
TRBD1	TRBV28	.	TRBJ1-5	CATWTGNQPQHF	TGTGCCACCTGGACAGGGAATCAGCCCCAGCATTTT
.	TRBV6-6	.	TRBJ1-1	CASSIGGADTEAFF	TGTGCCAGCAGTATCGGTGGAGCGGACACTGAAGCTTTCTTT
.	TRBV5-1	.	TRBJ2-3	CASSAWRGNTDTQYF	TGCGCCAGCAGCGCATGGCGTGGGAACACAGATACGCAGTATTTT
.	TRBV28	.	TRBJ2-5	CASSSQPLETQYF	TGTGCCAGCAGTTCACAGCCATTGGAGACCCAGTACTTC
TRBD1	TRBV29-1	.	TRBJ1-5	CSGASDRGQPQHF	TGCAGCGGGGCATCGGACAGGGGTCAGCCCCAGCATTTT
TRBD2	TRBV4-2	.	TRBJ2-5	CASSRVGAGVWETQYF	TGTGCCAGCAGCCGGGTCGGAGCGGGAGTTTGGGAGACCCAGTACTTC
.	TRBV5-5	once	TRBJ1-2	CASSLGTYGYTF	TGTGCCAGCAGCTTGGGTACCTATGGCTACACCTTC
.	TRBV5-5	.	TRBJ1-1	CASSLRFVGHRNTEAFF	TGTGCCAGCAGCTTGCGCTTTGTTGGACACAGGAACACTGAAGCTTTCTTT
TRBD1	TRBV27	.	TRBJ2-7	CASSLRDRGHEQYF	TGTGCCAGCAGTTTAAGGGACAGGGGGCACGAGCAGTACTTC
.	TRBV28	.	TRBJ2-3	CATSGRNTDTQYF	TGTGCCACCAGCGGAAGAAACACAGATACGCAGTATTTT
.	TRBV28	.	TRBJ1-2	CASDPPGSRNGYTF	TGTGCCAGCGATCCCCCCGGATCGCGGAATGGCTACACCTTC
.	TRBV11-2	few	TRBJ2-1	CASSWPRGDIYNEQFF	TGTGCCAGCAGCTGGCCGAGGGGGGATATCTACAATGAGCAGTTCTTC